This T cell receptor (beta chain) was obtained from a study of blood T cell repertoires in COVID-19. Study at large: The cDNA or gDNA used as material had been derived from T cells, B-cell-depleted T cells, or PBMCs.

V was clipped by 0 bases and J by 4 bases, with 10 bases between them. This CDR3 spans 14 amino acids. Germline CDR1 is SGDLS and CDR2 is YYNGEE. Data came from immunoSEQ multiplex PCR; TCRdb stores just in-frame clones and leaves some out. Among under 150,000 clones listed, around 81% were seen once. The sequenced sample consisted of peripheral blood. The TCR was taken from a human donor in a cohort sampled during active COVID-19. This sequence joins TRBV9 and TRBJ1-2, with a weak D call TRBD1 (5 bases). CDR3 DNA sequence: TGTGCCAGCAGCGTAGGACAGCTAAGCTATGGCTACACCTTC. Protein sequence: CASSVGQLSYGYTF. Supplemented by reference TRBV9 and TRBJ1-2, the full variable domain reads DSGVTQTPKHLITATGQRVTLRCSPRSGDLSVYWYQQSLDQGLQFLIQYYNGEERAKGNILERFSAQQFPDLHSELNLSSLELGDSALYFCASSVGQLSYGYTFGSGTRLTVV.